This T cell receptor (beta chain) appears in the sequencing data of a study of tumor-infiltrating lymphocytes in primary liver carcinoma. Study-wide findings and caveats: Tumor top-250-clone fraction significantly exceeded that of blood (p = 0.039).

Starting from approximately 470 ng of total RNA, TCR beta cDNA was produced with a primer in the constant region. Nested multiplex PCR, run for three rounds with slightly modified ARM-PCR, yielded TCR beta libraries. Use of TRBV1-TRBV30 forward primers with a C-beta reverse primer characterized the first two PCR rounds, which lasted about 9 cycles each. Using its own MiXCR run on the multiplex PCR reads, TCRdb lists one record per CDR3 protein. The sample lists about 78,000 distinct CDR3 sequences, around 75% occurring once. Germline-derived CDR1 and CDR2 are MRHNA and SNTAGT. The V end was cut by 3 bases, the J end by 7 bases, with 13 bases between. The CDR3 runs 14 residues. A word on this clonotype: The antigen is undetermined. A much larger clone lies one base from this, so it may be a read error.

RNA and DNA were co-extracted from 20-30 mg of unsorted bulk tissue. The chain joins TRBV6-4 to TRBJ2-1; D is perhaps TRBD2 (6 bases). The source of this sequence is a woman aged 55-70 years with primary liver carcinoma and hepatitis B virus infection. Input material: liver tumor tissue from sampling region 4. Sample subset: tumor region T4, right-lateral pole. The chain's CDR3 is CASSEGEVGNEQFF. DNA of the CDR3: TGTGCCAGCAGTGAAGGGGAGGTGGGAAATGAGCAGTTCTTC.